The subject of this entry is one TCR beta chain. This specimen comes from a study of blood T cell repertoires in COVID-19. Study background: There were acute and convalescent COVID-19 samples, and they came from the United States, Italy and Spain. The cDNA or gDNA used as material had been derived from T cells, B-cell-depleted T cells, or PBMCs.

The ends were cut back, 4 bases at V and 1 base at J, with 7 bases in the middle. Germline V gives CDR1 SGHTA, CDR2 FQGNSA. CDR3 length equals 13 residues. Authors' data handling: Reference gene primers were amplified, and this amplification served to estimate nucleated cell counts. Profiling relied on immunoSEQ multiplex PCR, and the TCRdb table lists in-frame clones only, not all of them. Clonal size and the V and J genes are those of that table, whereas D and trimming came from the DNA. The sample carries 150,000 to 250,000 clones, about 76% recorded once. The sample taken for sequencing was peripheral blood. The J gene is TRBJ1-2, the V gene TRBV7-2; D ambiguous. This receptor was obtained from a woman between 40 and 50 years old with COVID-19, enrolled during active disease. CDR3 protein: CASSSDINYGYTF. The CDR3 DNA follows: TGTGCCAGCAGCTCCGACATTAACTATGGCTACACCTTC.